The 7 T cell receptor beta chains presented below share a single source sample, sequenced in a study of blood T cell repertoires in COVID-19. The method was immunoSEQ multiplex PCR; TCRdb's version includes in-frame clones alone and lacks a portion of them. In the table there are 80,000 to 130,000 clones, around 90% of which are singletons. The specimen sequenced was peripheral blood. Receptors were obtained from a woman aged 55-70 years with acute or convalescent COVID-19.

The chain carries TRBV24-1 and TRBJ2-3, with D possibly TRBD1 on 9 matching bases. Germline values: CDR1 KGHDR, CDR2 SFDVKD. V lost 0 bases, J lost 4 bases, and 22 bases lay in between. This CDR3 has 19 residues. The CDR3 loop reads CATSDLRGGDRESPDTQYF. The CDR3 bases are TGTGCCACCAGTGATTTGCGGGGGGGGGACAGGGAGAGTCCAGATACGCAGTATTTT.

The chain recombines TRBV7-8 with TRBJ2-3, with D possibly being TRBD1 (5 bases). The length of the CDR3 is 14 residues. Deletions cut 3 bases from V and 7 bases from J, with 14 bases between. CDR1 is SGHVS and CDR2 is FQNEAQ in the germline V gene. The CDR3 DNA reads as TGTGCCAGCAGCTTTGGGGCCCAAGCAAATACGCAGTATTTT. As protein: CASSFGAQANTQYF.

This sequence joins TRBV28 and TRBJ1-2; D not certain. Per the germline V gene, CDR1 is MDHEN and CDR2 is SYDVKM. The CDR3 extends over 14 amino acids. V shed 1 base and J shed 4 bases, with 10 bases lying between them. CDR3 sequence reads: CASSLLNNLYGYTF. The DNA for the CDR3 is TGTGCCAGCAGTTTATTGAACAACCTCTATGGCTACACCTTC.

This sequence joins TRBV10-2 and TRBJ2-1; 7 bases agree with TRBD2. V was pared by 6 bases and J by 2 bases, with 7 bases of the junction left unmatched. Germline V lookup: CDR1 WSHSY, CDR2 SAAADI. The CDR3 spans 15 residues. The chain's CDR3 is CASSPPGTTYNEQFF. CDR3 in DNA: TGCGCCAGCAGCCCCCCTGGGACTACCTACAATGAGCAGTTCTTC.

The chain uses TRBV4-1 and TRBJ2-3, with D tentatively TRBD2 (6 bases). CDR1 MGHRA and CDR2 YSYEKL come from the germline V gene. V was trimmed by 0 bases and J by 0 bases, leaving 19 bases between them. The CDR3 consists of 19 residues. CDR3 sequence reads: CASSQEGSRGRASTDTQYF. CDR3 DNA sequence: TGCGCCAGCAGCCAAGAAGGGTCTCGGGGGAGAGCTAGCACAGATACGCAGTATTTT.

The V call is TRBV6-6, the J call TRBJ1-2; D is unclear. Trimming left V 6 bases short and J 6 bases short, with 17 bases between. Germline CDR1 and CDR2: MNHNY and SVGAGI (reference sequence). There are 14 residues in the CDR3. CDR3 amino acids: CASSPQPVVDGYTF. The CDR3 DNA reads TGTGCCAGCAGCCCACAGCCGGTCGTCGATGGCTACACCTTC.

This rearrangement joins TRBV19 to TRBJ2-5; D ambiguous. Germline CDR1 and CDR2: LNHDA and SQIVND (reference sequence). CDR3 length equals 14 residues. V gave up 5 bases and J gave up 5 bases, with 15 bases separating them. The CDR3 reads CASSPSRGAETQYF. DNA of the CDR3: TGTGCCAGTAGTCCTTCTAGAGGAGCGGAGACCCAGTACTTC.